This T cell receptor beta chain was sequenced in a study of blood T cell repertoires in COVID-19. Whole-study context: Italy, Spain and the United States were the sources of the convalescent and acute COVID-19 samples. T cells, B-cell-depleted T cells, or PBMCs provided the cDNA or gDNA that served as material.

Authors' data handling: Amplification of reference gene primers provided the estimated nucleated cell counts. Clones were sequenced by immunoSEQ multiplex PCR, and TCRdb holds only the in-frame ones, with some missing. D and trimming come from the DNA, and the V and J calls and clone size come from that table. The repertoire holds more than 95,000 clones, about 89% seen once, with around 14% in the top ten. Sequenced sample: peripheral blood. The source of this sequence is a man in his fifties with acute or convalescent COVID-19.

The CDR3 loop is CASSPNPYRGLSQPQHF. The CDR3 region has the DNA TGTGCCAGCTCACCGAACCCTTACAGGGGACTGAGTCAGCCCCAGCATTTT. The rearrangement links TRBV18 to TRBJ1-5; TRBD1 agrees at 7 bases. The CDR3 runs to 17 residues. The V gene end was trimmed by 3 bases and the J gene end by 6 bases; junction bases not matched to a gene: 14. Germline CDR1 is KGHSH and CDR2 is LQKENI.